This T cell receptor (beta chain) was captured in a study of T-cell reconstitution after alpha-beta-depleted transplantation in children. Study results and limitations: T-cell counts and diversity at one year following transplant were attributed mainly to newly produced T cells. Some patients' high day-60 TCRbeta diversity was traced to surviving recipient T cells and thymic progenitors. In patients about two months after transplant, alpha-beta T cells reportedly arose from several hundred expanded graft clones.

There are many counts of this clonotype. Its antigen is currently unknown. Library preparation (for TCRbeta) was performed with unique molecular identifiers. TCRdb redid the calling of the PCR reads with MiXCR, one entry per CDR3 protein. The profile shows about 300,000 distinct CDR3 sequences, 7.5% to 9% of them singletons. Per the germline V gene, CDR1 is KGHDR and CDR2 is SFDVKD. Trimming took 4 bases from V and 1 from J, leaving 14 bases between them. The CDR3 has 16 amino acids. V and J are TRBV24-1 and TRBJ2-3, with a possible D match to TRBD1 (6 bases). The specimen was peripheral blood, collected 360 days after TCRalphabeta/CD19-depleted stem cell transplant. The sequence came from a female patient aged 2-10 years who had a stem cell transplant for Fanconi anemia, so the T cells may come from the graft donor. The CDR3 coding sequence is TGTGCCACCAGTGACCCAACAGGGTCGCGCACAGATACGCAGTATTTT. Protein: CATSDPTGSRTDTQYF.